The 4 T cell receptor beta chains below were found in one sample sequenced in a study of T cell responses to AZD1222 COVID-19 vaccine. Method: immunoSEQ multiplex PCR; TCRdb's copy keeps in-frame clones and lacks some. The sample consists of just over 90,000 clones, 85% to 90% of them appearing once. The specimen was peripheral blood, collected 28 days after the second AZD1222 dose. The receptor set was obtained from an adult who received the AZD1222 COVID-19 vaccine.

V is TRBV12-3 or TRBV12-4 and J is TRBJ2-7; D is unresolved. The V gene lost 6 bases and the J gene lost 6 bases, with 12 bases spanning the gap. There are 12 residues in the CDR3. CDR3 sequence reads: CASRLERSEQYF. CDR3 nucleotide sequence: TGTGCCAGCAGGCTCGAACGGAGCGAGCAGTACTTC.

The chain links TRBV5-4 to TRBJ2-7; maybe TRBD2 (6 bases). The CDR3 totals 16 residues. Germline assignment: CDR1 SGHNT and CDR2 YYREEE (reference sequence). Trimming took 2 bases from V and 0 from J, leaving 15 bases between them. This CDR3 is CASSLQTSLSSYEQYF. CDR3 sequence (DNA): TGTGCCAGCAGCTTACAAACTAGCCTAAGCTCCTACGAGCAGTACTTC.

The chain combines TRBV19 with TRBJ2-3; 11 nucleotides agree with TRBD2. Trimming took 3 bases from V and 5 from J; bases not matched to a gene: 7. This CDR3 spans 16 amino acids. Germline CDR1 reads LNHDA; CDR2 reads SQIVND (reference sequence). CDR3 nucleotide sequence: TGTGCCAGTAGTATTAGCCTAGCGGGGGGCCTAGATACGCAGTATTTT. Translation: CASSISLAGGLDTQYF.

V gene TRBV18 combines with J gene TRBJ2-1, with a weak D call TRBD1 (6 bases). Trimming removed 0 bases from V and 5 bases from J, with 14 bases in between. The CDR3 consists of 16 residues. Germline V gene data show CDR1 as KGHSH and CDR2 as LQKENI. The DNA of the CDR3 is TGTGCCAGCTCACCACCGACAGGCAATCAAGACAATGAGCAGTTCTTC. Residues: CASSPPTGNQDNEQFF.